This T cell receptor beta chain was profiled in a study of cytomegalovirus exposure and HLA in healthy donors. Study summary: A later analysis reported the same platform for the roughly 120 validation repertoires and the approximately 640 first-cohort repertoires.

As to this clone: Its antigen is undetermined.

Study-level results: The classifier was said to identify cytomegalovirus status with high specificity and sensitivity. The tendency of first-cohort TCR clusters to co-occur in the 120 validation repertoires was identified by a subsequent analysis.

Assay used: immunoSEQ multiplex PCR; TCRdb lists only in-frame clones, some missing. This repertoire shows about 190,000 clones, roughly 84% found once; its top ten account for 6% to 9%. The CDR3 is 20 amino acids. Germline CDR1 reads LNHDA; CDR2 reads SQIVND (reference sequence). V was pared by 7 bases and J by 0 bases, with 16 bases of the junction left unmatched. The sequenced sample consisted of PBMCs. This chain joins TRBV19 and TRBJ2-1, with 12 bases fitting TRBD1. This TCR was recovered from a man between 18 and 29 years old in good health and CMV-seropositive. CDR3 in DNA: TGTGCCAGTAATCGTCGGGACAGGGGGCGCGCGGACCCCTCCTACAATGAGCAGTTCTTC. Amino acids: CASNRRDRGRADPSYNEQFF. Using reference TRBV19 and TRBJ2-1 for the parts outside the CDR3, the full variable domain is DGGITQSPKYLFRKEGQNVTLSCEQNLNHDAMYWYRQDPGQGLRLIYYSQIVNDFQKGDIAEGYSVSREKKESFPLTVTSAQKNPTAFYLCASNRRDRGRADPSYNEQFFGPGTRLTVL.